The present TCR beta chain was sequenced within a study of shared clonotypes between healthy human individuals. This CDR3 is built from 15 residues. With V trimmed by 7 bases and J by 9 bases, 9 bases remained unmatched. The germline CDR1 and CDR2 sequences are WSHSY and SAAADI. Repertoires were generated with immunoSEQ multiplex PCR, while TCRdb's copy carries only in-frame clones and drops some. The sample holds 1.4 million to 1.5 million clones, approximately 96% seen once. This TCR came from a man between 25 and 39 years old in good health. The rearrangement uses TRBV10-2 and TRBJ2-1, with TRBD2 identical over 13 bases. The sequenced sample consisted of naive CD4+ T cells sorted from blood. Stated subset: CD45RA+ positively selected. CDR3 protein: CASTPGLAGLGEQFF. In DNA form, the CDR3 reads TGCGCCAGCACCCCGGGACTAGCGGGATTGGGTGAGCAGTTCTTC.